This passage covers 32 T cell receptor beta chains from one sample sequenced in a study of regulatory T cells in long-lasting Graves disease. The authors built TCR beta libraries using iRepertoire HTBI primers and Arm-PCR of CDR3 regions. TCRdb processed the multiplex PCR reads anew with MiXCR; each CDR3 protein has one entry. Here the sample spans about 330,000 distinct CDR3 sequences, 15% to 20% being singletons. Time point described: newly diagnosed GD, antithyroid drugs for less than 3 months. Making the TCR library involved RNA that had been extracted from PBMCs. The sample was also linked to a second study, of T cells in Graves' hyperthyroidism and ophthalmopathy.

Specimen: peripheral blood mononuclear cells (PBMCs), collected at new diagnosis, from a patient treated with antithyroid drugs. The receptor source for this set is a woman aged 18-30 years with Graves disease.

This clonotype was recorded many times. The chain is built from TRBV11-3 and TRBJ1-3; unclear D gene. The V end lost 5 bases, the J end lost 4 bases, and 9 bases lay between the germline ends. The CDR3 is made up of 13 amino acids. The germline V gene encodes CDR1 SGHNT and CDR2 YENEEA. The CDR3 nucleotides read TGTGCCAGCAGCCAAACAAGCGGAAACACCATATATTTT. This codes for CASSQTSGNTIYF.

This clonotype has a count of ten or more. The chain has TRBV30 and TRBJ1-2; TRBD1 might be the D (6 bases). The germline V and J ends were trimmed by 2 bases and 2 bases, with 6 bases remaining between them. CDR1 and CDR2 from the germline V gene are GTSNPN and SVGIG (reference sequence). The CDR3 is 12 residues long. The CDR3 DNA follows: TGTGCCTGGAGTAGGGGGAACTATGGCTACACCTTC. Encoded protein: CAWSRGNYGYTF.

This clonotype was picked up one time. The rearrangement links TRBV20-1 to TRBJ2-1, with 10 bases aligning to TRBD2. The CDR3 has 15 residues. The junction had 9 bases not matched to a gene; V was cut back by 0 bases and J by 10 bases. In germline, CDR1 is DFQATT, CDR2 SNEGSKA (reference sequence). The DNA for the CDR3 is TGCAGTGCTAGAGATATAAGCGGGGGGGCCAGGGAGCAGTTCTTC. Translated: CSARDISGGAREQFF.

V and J are TRBV30 and TRBJ1-5; no reliable D call. The CDR3 consists of 13 residues. V gave up 1 base and J gave up 3 bases, with 7 bases separating them. CDR1 and CDR2 from the germline V gene are GTSNPN and SVGIG (reference sequence). CDR3 in amino acids: CAWSGANNQPQHF. CDR3 nucleotide sequence: TGTGCCTGGAGTGGGGCCAACAATCAGCCCCAGCATTTT.

Only a few counts were recorded for this clonotype. This chain uses TRBV5-1 with TRBJ1-1; TRBD1 agrees at 8 bases. CDR1 is SGHRS and CDR2 is YFSETQ in the germline V gene. The CDR3 is 13 amino acids. Trimming took 1 base from V and 12 from J; bases not matched to a gene: 8. In DNA, the CDR3 is TGCGCCAGCAGCTTGTCAGTGACAGGGGAAACTTTCTTT. Protein sequence: CASSLSVTGETFF.

This clonotype was recorded a few times. The V call is TRBV9, the J call TRBJ2-1, with TRBD2 matching over 14 bases. Trimming took 4 bases from V and 10 from J; bases not matched to a gene: 4. The CDR3 spans 14 residues. Per germline, CDR1 SGDLS and CDR2 YYNGEE. The CDR3 nucleotides are TGTGCCAGCAGCAGACGGACTAGCGGGGGGGAGCAGTTCTTC. Translating gives CASSRRTSGGEQFF.

The table lists this clonotype with a few counts. The CDR3 spells CASSEAPSGIGYEQYF. The CDR3 DNA reads as TGTGCCAGCAGTGAAGCGCCAAGCGGGATAGGCTACGAGCAGTACTTC. The genes are TRBV6-1 and TRBJ2-7; 7 bases line up with TRBD2. Losses at the gene ends were 0 bases for V and 3 bases for J; bases not matched to a gene: 8. Germline V gene lookup returns CDR1 MNHNS and CDR2 SASEGT. This CDR3 contains 16 residues.

This clonotype was recorded at least ten times. The V call is TRBV28, the J call TRBJ2-1; 7 bases are shared with TRBD2. The CDR3 is 15 amino acids. The V gene end was trimmed by 4 bases and the J gene end by 0 bases; junction bases not matched to a gene: 3. Germline CDR1 MDHEN, CDR2 SYDVKM. The CDR3 coding sequence is TGTGCCAGCAGTTGGCGGGAGAGCTCCTACAATGAGCAGTTCTTC. It is translated as CASSWRESSYNEQFF.

This clonotype has at least ten counts. V usage is TRBV28 and J usage is TRBJ2-3, with TRBD2 identical over 15 bases. After removal of 6 bases from V and 0 bases from J, the junction contained 10 bases not matched to a gene. Germline CDR1 reads MDHEN; CDR2 reads SYDVKM. CDR3 length: 19 residues. The CDR3 sequence is CASRPSQGLAGGSTDTQYF. CDR3 coding DNA: TGTGCCAGCAGACCAAGCCAGGGACTAGCGGGGGGTAGCACAGATACGCAGTATTTT. Using reference TRBV28 and TRBJ2-3 for the parts outside the CDR3, the full variable domain is DVKVTQSSRYLVKRTGEKVFLECVQDMDHENMFWYRQDPGLGLRLIYFSYDVKMKEKGDIPEGYSVSREKKERFSLILESASTNQTSMYLCASRPSQGLAGGSTDTQYFGPGTRLTVL.

This clonotype was counted at least ten times. This rearrangement joins TRBV3-1 to TRBJ1-1; D is unresolved. The germline V gene encodes CDR1 LGHDT and CDR2 YNNKEL (reference sequence). The V end lost 1 base, the J end lost 9 bases, and 12 bases lay between the germline ends. The CDR3 covers 13 residues. For the CDR3, the DNA is TGTGCCAGCAGCCAAGTAATCGGACGGCAAGCTTTCTTT. Protein: CASSQVIGRQAFF.

With regard to this clonotype: This may come from a read error, since a much larger clone is one base off. The V call is TRBV7-3, the J call TRBJ2-7; D unclear. This CDR3 contains 16 residues. V gave up 2 bases and J gave up 5 bases, with 19 bases separating them. CDR1 and CDR2 from the germline V gene are SGHTA and FQGTGA. CDR3 loop: CASSLVGISAAHEQYF. CDR3 DNA: TGTGCCAGCAGCTTAGTCGGTATCAGCGCCGCCCACGAGCAGTACTTC.

Of note for this clonotype: Since a far larger clone is one base different, this is likely a read error. The chain recombines TRBV11-2 with TRBJ2-1; D not resolved. CDR3 size: 13 residues. The germline CDR1 and CDR2 sequences are SGHAT and FQNNGV. V lost 7 bases to trimming and J lost 10 bases, with 17 bases between them. CDR3 in DNA: TGTGCCAGCACCCTGACTGGTCTCGACGAGCAGTTCTTC. Residues: CASTLTGLDEQFF.

This clonotype was recorded at least ten times. CDR3 residues: CASSPHPGGDTQYF. DNA for the CDR3: TGTGCCAGCAGTCCCCACCCGGGGGGCGATACGCAGTATTTT. This sequence joins TRBV3-1 and TRBJ2-3; possibly TRBD2 for D (7 bases). V was trimmed by 6 bases and J by 6 bases, leaving 16 bases between them. The CDR3 totals 14 residues. The germline V gene has CDR1 LGHDT and CDR2 YNNKEL (reference sequence).

This rearrangement joins TRBV9 to TRBJ1-2, with a weak D call TRBD1 (5 bases). Germline assignment: CDR1 SGDLS and CDR2 YYNGEE. V lost 0 bases and J 8 bases, leaving 14 bases between the germline ends. The CDR3 contains 14 residues. In DNA form, the CDR3 reads TGTGCCAGCAGCGTAGCTGGCCAGGGAGGAGGCTACACCTTC. Protein: CASSVAGQGGGYTF.

This clonotype was counted ten times or more. The chain recombines TRBV5-1 with TRBJ2-1; 7 nucleotides line up with TRBD1. The trim removed 4 bases at V and 5 bases at J, leaving 0 bases unmatched. The CDR3 runs to 12 residues. CDR1 and CDR2 (germline): SGHRS, YFSETQ. The DNA of the CDR3 is TGCGCCAGCAGCGGACAGGACAATGAGCAGTTCTTC. Translating it yields CASSGQDNEQFF.

Ten or more counts support this clonotype. The J gene is TRBJ1-2, the V gene TRBV28; D is unclear. CDR1 and CDR2 (germline): MDHEN, SYDVKM. V was clipped by 7 bases and J by 5 bases, with 8 bases between them. The CDR3 covers 11 residues. The CDR3 protein is CASTTLYGYTF. The CDR3 region has the DNA TGTGCCAGCACCACCCTATATGGCTACACCTTC.

This clonotype was detected many times. The chain joins TRBV20-1 to TRBJ2-3, with no clear D. This CDR3 comprises 15 residues. V lost 3 bases to trimming and J lost 0 bases, with 13 bases between them. Germline V gene lookup returns CDR1 DFQATT and CDR2 SNEGSKA (reference sequence). The CDR3 nucleotides read TGCAGTGCTAGTACCTGGACCTCTAGCACAGATACGCAGTATTTT. This sequence encodes CSASTWTSSTDTQYF.

This clonotype came up many times. The V and J genes are TRBV3-1 and TRBJ2-3; D ambiguous. Per the germline V gene, CDR1 is LGHDT and CDR2 is YNNKEL (reference sequence). V was trimmed by 0 bases and J by 5 bases, leaving 18 bases between them. The CDR3 length is 17 residues. CDR3 sequence (DNA): TGTGCCAGCAGCCAAGAGCAGTCGCTTACCGTGAGAGATACGCAGTATTTT. This sequence encodes CASSQEQSLTVRDTQYF.

This clonotype was seen at least ten times. This chain uses TRBV9 with TRBJ2-2, with D unclear. Trimming left V 0 bases short and J 4 bases short, with 7 bases between. The CDR3 is 14 residues long. Germline CDR1 is SGDLS and CDR2 is YYNGEE. The DNA for the CDR3 is TGTGCCAGCAGCGTAGGATCAGGCACCGGGGAGCTGTTTTTT. Its protein is CASSVGSGTGELFF.

Ten or more counts support this clonotype. The chain employs TRBV2 and TRBJ2-7, with 10 bases lining up with TRBD2. The germline gives CDR1 SNHLY, CDR2 FYNNEI. The CDR3 consists of 14 residues. Unmatched junction bases numbered 4, after V lost 6 bases and J lost 2 bases. This chain's CDR3 is CASRSSGGTYEQYF. The CDR3 DNA follows: TGTGCCAGCAGGTCTAGCGGGGGTACCTACGAGCAGTACTTC.

Note on this clonotype: Given a far larger clone just one base away, this is likely a sequencing read error. The chain combines TRBV10-3 with TRBJ2-2; 8 bases match TRBD1. Unmatched junction bases numbered 15, after V lost 11 bases and J lost 1 base. The CDR3 has 17 residues. CDR1 is ENHRY and CDR2 is SYGVKD in the germline V gene. CDR3 amino acids: CAGSYAGGLKNTGELFF. CDR3 nucleotide sequence: TGTGCCGGCAGTTACGCAGGGGGCTTAAAGAACACCGGGGAGCTGTTTTTT.

This clonotype has a count of ten or more. The genes are TRBV28 and TRBJ2-1; D possibly corresponds to TRBD1 (5 bases). Germline values: CDR1 MDHEN, CDR2 SYDVKM. V gave up 5 bases and J gave up 5 bases, with 13 bases separating them. The CDR3 totals 14 residues. For the CDR3, the DNA is TGTGCCAGCAGTCTCCGACAGCCAAACAATGAGCAGTTCTTC. Translation: CASSLRQPNNEQFF.

This clonotype was counted ten times or more. The chain uses TRBV11-2 and TRBJ2-3; a weak D match, TRBD2 (6 bases). Germline V gives CDR1 SGHAT, CDR2 FQNNGV. V lost 4 bases and J 6 bases, leaving 14 bases between the germline ends. The CDR3 length is 14 residues. The CDR3 nucleotides read TGTGCCAGCAGCTCGCGGGGTGCCATGGATACGCAGTATTTT. This sequence encodes CASSSRGAMDTQYF.

This clonotype was observed at least ten times. V usage is TRBV6-1 and J usage is TRBJ2-7, with 9 bases matching TRBD1. Germline lookup yields CDR1 MNHNS and CDR2 SASEGT. Losses at the gene ends were 6 bases for V and 6 bases for J; bases not matched to a gene: 9. CDR3 length: 14 amino acids. The CDR3 bases are TGTGCCAGCAGGGATACCGGGACAGGGAGCGAGCAGTACTTC. Protein: CASRDTGTGSEQYF.

There are a few counts of this clonotype. The chain carries TRBV9 and TRBJ1-1; a weak D match, TRBD1 (5 bases). Deletions cut 4 bases from V and 2 bases from J, with 12 bases between. The germline V gene encodes CDR1 SGDLS and CDR2 YYNGEE. The CDR3 spans 14 residues. CDR3 residues: CASSQGPVNTEAFF. CDR3 coding DNA: TGTGCCAGCAGCCAGGGACCGGTAAACACTGAAGCTTTCTTT.

J is TRBJ1-2 and V is TRBV30; no firm D call. The CDR3 spans 14 residues. The germline V gene encodes CDR1 GTSNPN and CDR2 SVGIG (reference sequence). Trimming shortened V by 1 base and J by 4 bases, and 13 bases separated the two germline ends. CDR3 residues: CAWSGENGGYGYTF. The DNA of the CDR3 is TGTGCCTGGAGTGGGGAGAATGGTGGCTATGGCTACACCTTC. Complete variable domain (other parts from reference TRBV30 and TRBJ1-2): SQTIHQWPATLVQPVGSPLSLECTVEGTSNPNLYWYRQAAGRGLQLLFYSVGIGQISSEVPQNLSASRPQDRQFILSSKKLLLSDSGFYLCAWSGENGGYGYTFGSGTRLTVV.

The chain couples TRBV6-5 to TRBJ1-5; D is possibly TRBD1 (5 bases). Per germline, CDR1 MNHEY and CDR2 SVGAGI. V was trimmed by 0 bases and J by 3 bases, leaving 6 bases between them. CDR3 length: 14 residues. The CDR3 reads CASSYSRDNQPQHF. The CDR3, as DNA: TGTGCCAGCAGTTACTCCAGGGACAATCAGCCCCAGCATTTT.

The chain is built from TRBV7-2 and TRBJ2-7, with TRBD2 matching over 7 bases. J gave up 0 bases and V 5 bases, and 4 bases lay outside the gene matches. This CDR3 is 14 amino acids long. Looked up from germline, CDR1 is SGHTA and CDR2 is FQGNSA. The CDR3: CASSIIAGSYEQYF. The CDR3 nucleotides are TGTGCCAGCAGCATAATAGCGGGCTCCTACGAGCAGTACTTC.

This clonotype was picked up many times. This chain joins TRBV20-1 and TRBJ1-1; 7 bases fit TRBD1. This CDR3 has 14 amino acids. Germline-derived CDR1 and CDR2 are DFQATT and SNEGSKA (reference sequence). The ends lost 5 bases at V and 6 bases at J; junction bases unmatched: 12. This chain's CDR3 is CSAPGLTGLSEAFF. The DNA of the CDR3 is TGCAGTGCTCCAGGATTGACAGGGCTATCTGAAGCTTTCTTT.

This clonotype was observed at least ten times. The chain employs TRBV12-5 and TRBJ1-1, with 8 bases that match TRBD1. The V segment lost 5 bases and the J segment 4 bases; nucleotides outside the gene matches: 6. The CDR3 covers 14 residues. Germline V gives CDR1 LGHNT, CDR2 FRNRAP. The chain's CDR3 is CASGAGTGGTEAFF. CDR3 bases: TGTGCTAGTGGTGCCGGGACAGGAGGCACTGAAGCTTTCTTT.

V is TRBV19 and J is TRBJ2-2; D gene unclear. The V and J ends lost 3 bases and 4 bases respectively, with 6 bases between them. The CDR3 runs 13 residues. The germline gives CDR1 LNHDA, CDR2 SQIVND (reference sequence). The DNA for the CDR3 is TGTGCCAGTAGTATTAAGATCACCGGGGAGCTGTTTTTT. It specifies CASSIKITGELFF.

Here the CDR3 DNA reads TGTGCCAGCAGCGTGGCGGGACAGGGGAACACCGGGGAGCTGTTTTTT. It specifies CASSVAGQGNTGELFF. V gene TRBV9 combines with J gene TRBJ2-2; the match to TRBD1 covers 9 bases. The CDR3 is 16 amino acids. Germline V CDR1 and CDR2: SGDLS, YYNGEE. Trimming removed 2 bases from V and 1 base from J; junction bases left unmatched: 3.